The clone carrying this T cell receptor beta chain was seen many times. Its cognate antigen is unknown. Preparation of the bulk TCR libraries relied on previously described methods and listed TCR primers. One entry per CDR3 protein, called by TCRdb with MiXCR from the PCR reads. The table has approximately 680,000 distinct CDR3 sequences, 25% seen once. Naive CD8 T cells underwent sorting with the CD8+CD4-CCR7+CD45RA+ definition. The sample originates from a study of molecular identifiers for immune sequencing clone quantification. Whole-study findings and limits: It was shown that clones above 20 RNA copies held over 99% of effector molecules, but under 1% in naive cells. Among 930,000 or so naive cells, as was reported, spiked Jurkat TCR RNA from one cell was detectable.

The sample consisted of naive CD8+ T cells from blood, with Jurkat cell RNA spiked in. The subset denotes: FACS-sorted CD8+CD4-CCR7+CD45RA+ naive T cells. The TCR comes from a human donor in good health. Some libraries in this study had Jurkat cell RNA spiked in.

The CDR3 here is CSAFGLDTEAFF. The CDR3, as DNA: TGCAGCGCGTTCGGTCTCGACACTGAAGCTTTCTTT. The chain recombines TRBV29-1 with TRBJ1-1; unclear D gene. Germline CDR1 reads SQVTM; CDR2 reads ANQGSEA. The CDR3 is made up of 12 amino acids. The V gene lost 7 bases and the J gene lost 3 bases, with 12 bases spanning the gap.